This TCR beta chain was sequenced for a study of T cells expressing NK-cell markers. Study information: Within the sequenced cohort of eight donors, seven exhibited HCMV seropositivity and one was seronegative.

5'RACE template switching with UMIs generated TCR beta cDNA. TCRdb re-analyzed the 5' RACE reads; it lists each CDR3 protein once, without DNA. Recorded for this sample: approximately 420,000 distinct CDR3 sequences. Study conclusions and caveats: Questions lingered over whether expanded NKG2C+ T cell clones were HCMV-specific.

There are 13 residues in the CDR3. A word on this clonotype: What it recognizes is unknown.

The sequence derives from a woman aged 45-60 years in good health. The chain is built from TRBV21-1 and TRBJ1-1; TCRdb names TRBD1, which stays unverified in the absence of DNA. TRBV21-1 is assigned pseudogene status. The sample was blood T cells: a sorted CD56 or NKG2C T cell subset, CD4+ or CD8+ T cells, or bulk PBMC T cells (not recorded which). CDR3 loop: CASSTRQATEAFF.